This TCR beta chain was recovered during a study of vaccination and CD4 T cells after COVID-19. Sequencing of DNA taken from cultured CD4+ T cells relied on the Oncomine TCR Beta short-read assay. TCRdb re-analysed the PCR reads in MiXCR, keeping a single row per CDR3 protein. The table has 9,000 to 10,000 distinct CDR3 sequences, around 40% seen once. The CDR3 is 12 residues long. The germline CDR1 and CDR2 sequences are GTSNPN and SVGIG (reference sequence). The V and J ends lost 1 base and 7 bases respectively, with 8 bases between them. The sample holds a few counts of this clonotype. The antigen is unknown. Noted treatment: approximately 10-day PBMC culture with coronavirus spike peptide pools or control peptides (ViraFEST assay). Researchers collected the unexposed donor's CD4+ T cells before the COVID-19 pandemic (2011-2018).

The TCR comes from a human donor in good health. The sequencing sample was made of CD4+ T cells from blood, cultured in vitro. V gene TRBV30 combines with J gene TRBJ1-5, with unresolved D. CDR3 protein: CAWSASEQPQHF. Written as DNA, the CDR3 is TGTGCCTGGAGTGCCTCGGAGCAGCCCCAGCATTTT.